Sequencing of this T cell receptor (beta chain) was carried out in a study of T cells in Graves' hyperthyroidism and ophthalmopathy. Looking at the study overall: At the time of initial diagnosis and before any treatment, peripheral blood was collected. Study-wide results and limits: Clonotypes that were expanded in thyroid above 0.001 mostly appeared in blood too.

Per germline, CDR1 LGHDT and CDR2 YNNKEL (reference sequence). The CDR3 runs to 14 residues. V trimming: 0 bases; J trimming: 2 bases; junction bases outside the gene matches: 1. Lactation, pregnancy, other autoimmune disease or uncontrolled infection excluded patients. The PBMCs studied were ones that came from 10 ml fresh peripheral blood. On this clonotype: What it binds is not known.

Amplification of TCR beta CDR3 regions was performed using RNA transcripts as template. Researchers ran a first-round RT-PCR on the TCR CDR3 using the HTBI primer set. TCRdb re-derived calls from the multiplex PCR reads in MiXCR, one entry per CDR3 protein. This table has around 380,000 distinct CDR3 sequences, around an eighth appearing once. The sequence came from a young man with Graves' hyperthyroidism that later progressed to Graves' ophthalmopathy. The chain couples TRBV3-1 to TRBJ2-7, with 7 bases lining up with TRBD2. The sequencing input was blood. Here the CDR3 reads CASSQEGTTYEQYF. CDR3 bases: TGTGCCAGCAGCCAAGAAGGGACTACCTACGAGCAGTACTTC.